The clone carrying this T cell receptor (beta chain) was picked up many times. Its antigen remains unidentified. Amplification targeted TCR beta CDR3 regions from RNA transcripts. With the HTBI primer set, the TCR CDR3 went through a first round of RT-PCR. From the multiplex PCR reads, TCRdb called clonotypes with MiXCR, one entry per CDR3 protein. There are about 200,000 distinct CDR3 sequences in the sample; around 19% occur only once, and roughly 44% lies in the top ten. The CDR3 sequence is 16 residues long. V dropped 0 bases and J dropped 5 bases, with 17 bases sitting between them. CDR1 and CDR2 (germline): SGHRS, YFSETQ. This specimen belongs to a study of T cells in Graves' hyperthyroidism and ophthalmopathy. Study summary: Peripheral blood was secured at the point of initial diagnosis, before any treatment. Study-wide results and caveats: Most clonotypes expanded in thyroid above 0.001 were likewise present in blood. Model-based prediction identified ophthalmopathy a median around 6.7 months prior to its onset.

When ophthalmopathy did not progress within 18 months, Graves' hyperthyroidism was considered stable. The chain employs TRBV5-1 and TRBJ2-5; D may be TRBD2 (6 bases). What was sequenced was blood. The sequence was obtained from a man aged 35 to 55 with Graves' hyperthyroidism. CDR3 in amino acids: CASSLAGGSLGETQYF. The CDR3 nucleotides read TGCGCCAGCAGCTTGGCCGGGGGATCCCTCGGGGAGACCCAGTACTTC.